The clone carrying this T cell receptor beta chain was counted many times. Germline CDR1 and CDR2: SGDLS and YYNGEE. Deletions cut 3 bases from V and 9 bases from J, with 19 bases between. This CDR3 has 14 amino acids. Template switching supplied a universal primer site; unique molecular identifiers were carried on the cDNA. TCRdb reanalysed the 5' RACE reads using MiXCR and keeps one entry per CDR3 protein. The table lists 420,000 or so distinct CDR3 sequences, less than 20% of them singletons. This specimen comes from a study of identical twins. Material for sequencing was naive T cells sorted from blood. The chain employs TRBV9 and TRBJ2-7; tentative D call: TRBD2 (5 bases). The TCR originated in a man aged 45-65 years in good health. CDR3 region: CASSGGSLTGGQYF. The DNA of the CDR3 is TGTGCCAGCAGCGGCGGGTCCCTTACTGGTGGGCAGTACTTC.